A single T cell receptor (beta chain) is shown here with its context. Its specific antigen is unknown. Within one base of it there is no much larger clone, and no base qualities were kept. The junction shows trimming of 5 bases on V and 6 bases on J, and the gene matches do not reach 5 bases of it. CDR1 and CDR2 were assigned from the germline V gene as WSHSY and SAAADI. Taken from cysteine to phenylalanine, the CDR3 has 14 residues. CDR3 DNA only is kept here, 42 bases in frame from base 1. TCRbeta CDR3 regions were amplified from genomic DNA using the immunoSEQ Assay, a bias-controlled multiplex PCR. As for the authors' bioinformatics: The number of nucleated cells in each sample was estimated from the amplification of reference gene primers within the assay. Sequence reads were collapsed and filtered to measure the absolute abundance of every unique TCRbeta CDR3 rearrangement. For each sample, productive Simpson clonality was calculated by taking the square root of Simpson's diversity index across productive rearrangements. The table was pulled from immuneACCESS by TCRdb, which kept in-frame rearrangements only. Such tables lose some clones; where checked, under half of the loss comes from unresolved V genes, and the rest has no known cause. The D gene and trimming were derived from the DNA, and the V and J assignments and clone size from that table. The sample contains 150,000 to 200,000 clones, about 78% of them found a single time. The top ten hold 8.6% of the sample.

This record belongs to a study of blood T cell repertoires in COVID-19 (dated by TCRdb to the early 2020s). Regarding the research as a whole: The collaborator samples originated in the United States, Italy and Spain and spanned the acute and convalescent phases of COVID-19. The material from the prospective study consisted of cDNA or gDNA derived from T cells, B-cell-depleted T cells, or PBMCs. Deeply sampled blood TCRbeta repertoires from subjects exposed to, actively infected with, or recovered from COVID-19 were included in the dataset. Samples came from the ongoing ImmuneRACE study (first 160 participants) plus 1,254 subjects from 6 global collaborators. A de-identified subject ID, COVID-19 status, age in years and sex were almost always included in the sample metadata. A freely available public database, intended as a resource for researchers studying the immune response to SARS-CoV-2, is where the repertoires were released. Where available, HLA class I and class II types were obtained from metadata supplied by the sample provider rather than from assay-based typing. The paper as a whole reports these results and caveats: Clinical and demographic metadata were provided uncurated, with the amount varying by source and participant.

Each collaborating institution followed its own protocols to collect whole blood in K2EDTA tubes. For TCRbeta analysis, collaborators shipped samples as frozen whole blood, isolated PBMCs, or DNA extracted from either of those sample types. Sequenced material: peripheral blood. The receptor was isolated from a woman aged 50 to 60 with active or convalescent COVID-19. Recombination joined TRBV10-2 with TRBJ2-3; 10 central nucleotides agree with TRBD2. In nucleotides, the sequence is TGCGCCAGCAGTTGGGGACTAGCGCCCGATACGCAGTATTTT. It translates as CASSWGLAPDTQYF.